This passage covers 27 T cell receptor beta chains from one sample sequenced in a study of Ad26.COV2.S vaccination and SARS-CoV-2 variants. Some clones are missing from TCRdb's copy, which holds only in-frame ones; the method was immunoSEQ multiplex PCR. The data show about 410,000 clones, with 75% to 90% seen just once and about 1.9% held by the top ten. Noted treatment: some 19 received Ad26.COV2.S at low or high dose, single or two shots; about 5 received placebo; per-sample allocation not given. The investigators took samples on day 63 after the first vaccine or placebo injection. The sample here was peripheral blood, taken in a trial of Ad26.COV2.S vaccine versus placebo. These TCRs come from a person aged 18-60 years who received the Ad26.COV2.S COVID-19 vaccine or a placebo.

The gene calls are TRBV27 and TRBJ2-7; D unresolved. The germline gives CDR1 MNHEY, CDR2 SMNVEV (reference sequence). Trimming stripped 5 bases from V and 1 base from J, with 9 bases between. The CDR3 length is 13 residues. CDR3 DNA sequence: TGTGCCAGCAGTCGGCATGGATCCTACGAGCAGTACTTC. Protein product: CASSRHGSYEQYF.

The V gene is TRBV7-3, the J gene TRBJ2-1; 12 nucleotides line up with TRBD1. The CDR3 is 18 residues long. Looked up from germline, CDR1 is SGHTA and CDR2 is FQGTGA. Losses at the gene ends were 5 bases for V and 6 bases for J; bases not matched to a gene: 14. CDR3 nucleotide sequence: TGTGCCAGCAGCCTTCGGGACAGGGGGCGCGGAGGGGTCAATGAGCAGTTCTTC. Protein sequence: CASSLRDRGRGGVNEQFF.

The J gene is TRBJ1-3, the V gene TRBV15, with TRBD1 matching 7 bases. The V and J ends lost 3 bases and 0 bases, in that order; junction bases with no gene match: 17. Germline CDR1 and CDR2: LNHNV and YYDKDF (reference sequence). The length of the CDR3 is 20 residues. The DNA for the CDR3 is TGTGCCACCAGCAGCGAGGGGGCAGGGGCCTTCCTAACCTCTGGAAACACCATATATTTT. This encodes CATSSEGAGAFLTSGNTIYF.

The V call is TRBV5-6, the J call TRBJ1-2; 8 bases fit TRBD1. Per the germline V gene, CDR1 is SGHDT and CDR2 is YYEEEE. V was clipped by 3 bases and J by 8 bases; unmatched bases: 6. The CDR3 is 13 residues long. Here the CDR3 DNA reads TGTGCCAGCAGCTGGGGGACAGGCAACGGCTACACCTTC. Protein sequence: CASSWGTGNGYTF.

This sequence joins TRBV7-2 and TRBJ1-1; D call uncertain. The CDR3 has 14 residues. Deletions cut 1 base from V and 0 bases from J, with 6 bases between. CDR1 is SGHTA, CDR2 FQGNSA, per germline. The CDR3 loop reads CASSLVGMNTEAFF. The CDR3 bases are TGTGCCAGCAGCTTAGTCGGCATGAACACTGAAGCTTTCTTT.

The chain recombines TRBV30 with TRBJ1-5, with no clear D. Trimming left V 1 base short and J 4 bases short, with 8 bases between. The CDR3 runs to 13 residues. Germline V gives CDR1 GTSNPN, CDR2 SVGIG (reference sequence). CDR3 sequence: CAWSGQYNQPQHF. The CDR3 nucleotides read TGTGCCTGGAGTGGGCAGTATAATCAGCCCCAGCATTTT.

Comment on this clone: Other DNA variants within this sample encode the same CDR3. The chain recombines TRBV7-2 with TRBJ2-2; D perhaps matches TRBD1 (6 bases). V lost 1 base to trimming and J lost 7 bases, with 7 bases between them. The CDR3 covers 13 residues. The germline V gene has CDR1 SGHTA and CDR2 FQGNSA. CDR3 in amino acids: CASSLEGGGELFF. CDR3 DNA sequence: TGTGCCAGCAGCTTAGAAGGGGGCGGGGAGCTGTTTTTT.

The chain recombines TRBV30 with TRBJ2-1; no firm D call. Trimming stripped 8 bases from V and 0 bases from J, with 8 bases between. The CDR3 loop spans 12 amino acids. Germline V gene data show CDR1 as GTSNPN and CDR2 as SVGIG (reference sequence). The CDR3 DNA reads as TGTGCCAGTGGTCGCTCCTACAATGAGCAGTTCTTC. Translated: CASGRSYNEQFF.

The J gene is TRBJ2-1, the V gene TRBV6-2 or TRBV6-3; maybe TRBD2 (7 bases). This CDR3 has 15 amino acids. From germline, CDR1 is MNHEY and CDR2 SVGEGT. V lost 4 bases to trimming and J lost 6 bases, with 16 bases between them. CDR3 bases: TGTGCCAGCAGTTTGGGGGGGCTGAGGGTCAATGAGCAGTTCTTC. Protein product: CASSLGGLRVNEQFF.

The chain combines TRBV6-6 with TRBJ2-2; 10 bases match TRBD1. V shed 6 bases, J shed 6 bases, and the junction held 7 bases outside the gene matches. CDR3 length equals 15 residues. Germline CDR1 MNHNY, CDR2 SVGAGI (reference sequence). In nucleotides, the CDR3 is TGTGCCAGCAGACCCGGGACAGGGGTCGCCGGGGAGCTGTTTTTT. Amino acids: CASRPGTGVAGELFF.

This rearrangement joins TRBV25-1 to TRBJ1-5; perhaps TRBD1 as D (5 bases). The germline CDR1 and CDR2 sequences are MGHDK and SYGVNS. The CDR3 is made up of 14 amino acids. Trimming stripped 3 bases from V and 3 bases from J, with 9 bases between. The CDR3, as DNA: TGTGCCAGCAGTGATAGCAGGGACAATCAGCCCCAGCATTTT. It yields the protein CASSDSRDNQPQHF.

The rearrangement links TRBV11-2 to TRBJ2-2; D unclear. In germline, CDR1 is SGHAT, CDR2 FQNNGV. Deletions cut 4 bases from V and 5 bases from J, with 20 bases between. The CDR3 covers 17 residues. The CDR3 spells CASSSSPAATGTGELFF. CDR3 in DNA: TGTGCCAGCAGCTCGTCCCCCGCGGCAACTGGGACCGGGGAGCTGTTTTTT. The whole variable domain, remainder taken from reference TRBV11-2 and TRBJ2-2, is EAGVAQSPRYKIIEKRQSVAFWCNPISGHATLYWYQQILGQGPKLLIQFQNNGVVDDSQLPKDRFSAERLKGVDSTLKIQPAKLEDSAVYLCASSSSPAATGTGELFFGEGSRLTVL.

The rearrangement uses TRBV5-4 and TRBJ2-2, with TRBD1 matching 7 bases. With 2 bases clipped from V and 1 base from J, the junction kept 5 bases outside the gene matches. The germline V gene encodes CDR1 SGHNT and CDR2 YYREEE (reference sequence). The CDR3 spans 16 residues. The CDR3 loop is CASSFLQGLNTGELFF. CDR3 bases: TGTGCCAGCAGCTTCTTACAGGGGCTGAACACCGGGGAGCTGTTTTTT.

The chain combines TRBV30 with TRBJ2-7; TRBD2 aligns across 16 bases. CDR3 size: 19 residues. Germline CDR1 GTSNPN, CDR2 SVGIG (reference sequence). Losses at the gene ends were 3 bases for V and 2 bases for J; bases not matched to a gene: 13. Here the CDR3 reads CAWSRRLGTSGRATYEQYF. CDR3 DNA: TGTGCCTGGAGCCGCCGCTTAGGGACTAGCGGGAGGGCCACCTACGAGCAGTACTTC.

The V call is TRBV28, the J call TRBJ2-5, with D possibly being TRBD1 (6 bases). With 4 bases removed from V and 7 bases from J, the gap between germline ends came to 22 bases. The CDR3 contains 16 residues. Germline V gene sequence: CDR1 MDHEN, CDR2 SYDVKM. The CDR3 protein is CASSSTGNIKSGTQYF. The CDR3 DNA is TGTGCCAGCAGTTCCACAGGGAACATTAAGTCGGGGACCCAGTACTTC.

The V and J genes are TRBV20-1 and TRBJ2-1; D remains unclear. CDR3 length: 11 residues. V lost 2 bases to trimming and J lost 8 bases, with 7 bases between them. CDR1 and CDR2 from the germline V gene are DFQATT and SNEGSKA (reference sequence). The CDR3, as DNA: TGCAGTGCTAGATTCTTCGATGAGCAGTTCTTC. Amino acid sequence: CSARFFDEQFF.

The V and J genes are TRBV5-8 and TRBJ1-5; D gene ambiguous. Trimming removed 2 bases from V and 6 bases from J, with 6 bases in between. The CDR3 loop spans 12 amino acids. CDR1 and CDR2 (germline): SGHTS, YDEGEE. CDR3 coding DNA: TGTGCCAGCAGCTTTATCGGTCAGCCCCAGCATTTT. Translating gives CASSFIGQPQHF.

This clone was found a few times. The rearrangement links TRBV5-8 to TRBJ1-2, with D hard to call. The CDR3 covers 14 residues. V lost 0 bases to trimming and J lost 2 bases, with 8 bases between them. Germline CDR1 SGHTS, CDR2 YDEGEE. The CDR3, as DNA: TGTGCCAGCAGCTTGGAGGGTCGGAACTATGGCTACACCTTC. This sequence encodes CASSLEGRNYGYTF.

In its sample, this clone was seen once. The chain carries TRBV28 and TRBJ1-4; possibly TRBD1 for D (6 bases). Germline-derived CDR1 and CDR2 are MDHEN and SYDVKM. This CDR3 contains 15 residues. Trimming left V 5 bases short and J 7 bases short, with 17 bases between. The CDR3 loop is CASSPGTPEGEKLFF. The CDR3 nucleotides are TGTGCCAGCAGTCCAGGGACACCGGAGGGTGAAAAACTGTTTTTT.

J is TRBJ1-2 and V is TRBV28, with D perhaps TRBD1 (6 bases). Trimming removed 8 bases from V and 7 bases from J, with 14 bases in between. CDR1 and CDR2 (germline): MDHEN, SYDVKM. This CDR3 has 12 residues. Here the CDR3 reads CASSTGLVGYTF. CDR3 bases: TGTGCCAGCTCAACAGGGCTCGTTGGCTACACCTTC.

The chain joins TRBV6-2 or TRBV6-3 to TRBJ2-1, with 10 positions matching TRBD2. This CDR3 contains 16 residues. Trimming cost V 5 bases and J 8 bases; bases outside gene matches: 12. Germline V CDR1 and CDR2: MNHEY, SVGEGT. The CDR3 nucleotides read TGTGCCAGCAGTCTGCTGCTAGCGGGAGACGACGATGAGCAGTTCTTC. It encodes CASSLLLAGDDDEQFF.

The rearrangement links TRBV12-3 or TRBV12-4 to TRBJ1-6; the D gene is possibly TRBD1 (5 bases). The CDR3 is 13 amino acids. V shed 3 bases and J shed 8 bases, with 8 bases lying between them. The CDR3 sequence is CASSFTGDSPLHF. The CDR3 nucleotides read TGTGCCAGCAGTTTCACGGGGGATTCACCCCTCCACTTT.

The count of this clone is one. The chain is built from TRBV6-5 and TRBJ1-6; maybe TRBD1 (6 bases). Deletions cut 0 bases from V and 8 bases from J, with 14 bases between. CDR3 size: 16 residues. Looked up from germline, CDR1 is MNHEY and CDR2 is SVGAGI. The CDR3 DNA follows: TGTGCCAGCAGTTACTCAACAGGGCGTGGTTATTCACCCCTCCACTTT. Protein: CASSYSTGRGYSPLHF.

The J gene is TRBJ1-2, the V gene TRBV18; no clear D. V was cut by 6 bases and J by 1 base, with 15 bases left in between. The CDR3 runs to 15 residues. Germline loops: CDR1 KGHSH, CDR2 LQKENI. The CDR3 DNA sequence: TGTGCCAGCTCGCTAGAGTCGGGCGATAACTATGGCTACACCTTC. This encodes CASSLESGDNYGYTF. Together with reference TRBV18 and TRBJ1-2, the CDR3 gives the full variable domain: NAGVMQNPRHLVRRRGQEARLRCSPMKGHSHVYWYRQLPEEGLKFMVYLQKENIIDESGMPKERFSAEFPKEGPSILRIQQVVRGDSAAYFCASSLESGDNYGYTFGSGTRLTVV.

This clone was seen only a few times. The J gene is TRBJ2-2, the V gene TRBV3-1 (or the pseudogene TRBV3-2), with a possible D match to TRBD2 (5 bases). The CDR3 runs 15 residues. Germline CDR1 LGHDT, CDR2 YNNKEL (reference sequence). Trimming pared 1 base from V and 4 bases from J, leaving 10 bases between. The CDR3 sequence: CASSQVGVPTGELFF. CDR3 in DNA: TGTGCCAGCAGCCAAGTGGGAGTTCCCACCGGGGAGCTGTTTTTT.

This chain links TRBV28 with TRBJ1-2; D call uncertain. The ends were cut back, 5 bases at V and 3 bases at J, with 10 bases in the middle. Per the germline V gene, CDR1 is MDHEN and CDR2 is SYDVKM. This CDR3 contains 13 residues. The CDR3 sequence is CASSINQDYGYTF. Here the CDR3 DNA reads TGTGCCAGCAGTATTAACCAGGACTATGGCTACACCTTC.

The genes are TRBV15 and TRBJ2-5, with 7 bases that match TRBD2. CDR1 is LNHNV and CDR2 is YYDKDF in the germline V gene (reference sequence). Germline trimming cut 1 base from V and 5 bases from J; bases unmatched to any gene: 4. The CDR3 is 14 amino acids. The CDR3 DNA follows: TGTGCCACCAGCAGAGTTCAGGGAGGGGAGACCCAGTACTTC. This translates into CATSRVQGGETQYF.